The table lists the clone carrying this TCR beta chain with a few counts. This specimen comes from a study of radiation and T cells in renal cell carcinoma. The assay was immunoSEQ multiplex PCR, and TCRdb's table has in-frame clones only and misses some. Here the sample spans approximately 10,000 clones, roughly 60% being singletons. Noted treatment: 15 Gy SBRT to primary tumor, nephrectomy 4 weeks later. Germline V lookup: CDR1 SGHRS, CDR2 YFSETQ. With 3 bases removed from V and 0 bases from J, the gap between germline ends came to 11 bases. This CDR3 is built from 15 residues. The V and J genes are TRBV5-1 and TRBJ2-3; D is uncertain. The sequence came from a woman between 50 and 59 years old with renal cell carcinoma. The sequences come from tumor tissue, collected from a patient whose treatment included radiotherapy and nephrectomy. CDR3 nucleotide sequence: TGCGCCAGCAGCTACCTGACACCTAGCACAGATACGCAGTATTTT. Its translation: CASSYLTPSTDTQYF.